This T cell receptor (beta chain) was profiled in a study of identifying expanded T cells in peripheral blood. This table comes from immunoSEQ multiplex PCR, and its TCRdb copy is limited to in-frame clones, with some not included. Here the sample spans approximately 100,000 clones, approximately 90% being singletons. This CDR3 region has 12 residues. Germline V gene lookup returns CDR1 MDHEN and CDR2 SYDVKM. V lost 5 bases to trimming and J lost 6 bases, with 8 bases between them. The V call is TRBV28, the J call TRBJ1-5; D ambiguous. This receptor was identified in a person aged 18 to 70 in good health. The sequenced sample consisted of blood. CDR3 DNA: TGTGCCAGCAGTCCGACGAGTCAGCCCCAGCATTTT. It is translated as CASSPTSQPQHF.